The 10 T cell receptor beta chains given below trace back to one sample, sequenced in a study of blood T cell repertoires in COVID-19. Sequencing used immunoSEQ multiplex PCR; TCRdb keeps in-frame clones, though not all of them. The data show a few hundred thousand clones, around nine tenths seen once. The sample consisted of peripheral blood. Receptors were obtained from a human donor in a cohort sampled during active COVID-19.

This chain connects TRBV20-1 to TRBJ2-2; D might be TRBD1 (5 bases). Trimming pared 3 bases from V and 5 bases from J, leaving 19 bases between. This CDR3 is 16 amino acids long. The germline V gene encodes CDR1 DFQATT and CDR2 SNEGSKA (reference sequence). The chain's CDR3 is CSASTRHRPGTGELFF. The DNA for the CDR3 is TGCAGTGCTAGTACTCGGCACAGGCCAGGAACCGGGGAGCTGTTTTTT.

The chain joins TRBV5-1 to TRBJ1-2; weak D call: TRBD1 (5 bases). The CDR3 is 15 residues long. Looked up from germline, CDR1 is SGHRS and CDR2 is YFSETQ. V was pared by 1 base and J by 6 bases, with 16 bases between. The CDR3 region is CASSLSVREEDGYTF. The CDR3 region has the DNA TGCGCCAGCAGCTTGTCTGTCAGGGAAGAGGATGGCTACACCTTC.

This chain connects TRBV21-1 to TRBJ2-1; the table's TRBD2 call for D was not verified on the DNA. TRBV21-1 is reported as a pseudogene. This CDR3 is built from 15 residues. CDR3 in DNA: TGTGCCAGCAGTCTAGCGGGACCAGGGGTGAATGAGCAGTTCTTC. Amino acid sequence: CASSLAGPGVNEQFF.

This sequence joins TRBV30 and TRBJ1-6, with D possibly TRBD1 on 5 matching bases. The V end was cut by 1 base, the J end by 0 bases, with 10 bases between. This CDR3 is 16 amino acids long. Germline CDR1 reads GTSNPN; CDR2 reads SVGIG (reference sequence). In DNA, the CDR3 is TGTGCCTGGAGTGGGGGGGGTAGCTCCTATAATTCACCCCTCCACTTT. It encodes CAWSGGGSSYNSPLHF.

This chain joins TRBV5-4 and TRBJ2-2, with D unclear. The CDR3 length is 14 residues. Germline V gene data show CDR1 as SGHNT and CDR2 as YYREEE (reference sequence). Trimming took off 2 bases at V and 4 bases at J, with 9 bases between the two ends. CDR3 region: CASSFWASTGELFF. The CDR3 region has the DNA TGTGCCAGCAGCTTTTGGGCTTCCACCGGGGAGCTGTTTTTT. Complete variable domain (other parts from reference TRBV5-4 and TRBJ2-2): ETGVTQSPTHLIKTRGQQVTLRCSSQSGHNTVSWYQQALGQGPQFIFQYYREEENGRGNFPPRFSGLQFPNYSSELNVNALELDDSALYLCASSFWASTGELFFGEGSRLTVL.

V usage is TRBV27 and J usage is TRBJ1-2; unclear D gene. Per the germline V gene, CDR1 is MNHEY and CDR2 is SMNVEV (reference sequence). V gave up 6 bases and J gave up 5 bases, with 22 bases separating them. This CDR3 spans 16 amino acids. CDR3 amino acids: CASRTFVGETRYGYTF. DNA of the CDR3: TGTGCCAGCAGAACCTTTGTCGGGGAAACGCGGTATGGCTACACCTTC.

This rearrangement joins TRBV5-5 to TRBJ1-2; possible D gene TRBD1, 6 bases. Trimming cost V 3 bases and J 0 bases, with 9 bases left between them. The CDR3 runs 14 residues. Per germline, CDR1 SGHKS and CDR2 YYEKEE (reference sequence). DNA of the CDR3: TGTGCCAGCAGCTGGGACACTACTAACTATGGCTACACCTTC. The encoded protein is CASSWDTTNYGYTF.

The chain links TRBV19 to TRBJ2-1; 9 bases align to TRBD1. With 6 bases clipped from V and 10 bases from J, the junction kept 4 bases outside the gene matches. The CDR3 totals 12 residues. Germline CDR1 reads LNHDA; CDR2 reads SQIVND (reference sequence). CDR3 nucleotides: TGTGCCAGTAGGACAGGGGGAGGGGAGCAGTTCTTC. This gives the protein CASRTGGGEQFF.

V gene TRBV30 combines with J gene TRBJ2-2; TRBD2 agrees at 12 bases. Trimming took 5 bases from V and 3 from J; bases not matched to a gene: 4. Germline CDR1 GTSNPN, CDR2 SVGIG (reference sequence). This CDR3 is 15 amino acids long. The CDR3 here is CAWLAGGLYTGELFF. The CDR3 coding sequence is TGTGCCTGGCTAGCGGGGGGGTTATACACCGGGGAGCTGTTTTTT.

The chain has TRBV29-1 and TRBJ1-2; 10 nucleotides line up with TRBD1. V lost 4 bases, J lost 5 bases, and 1 base stayed unmatched. This CDR3 is built from 12 residues. The germline V gene has CDR1 SQVTM and CDR2 ANQGSEA. In nucleotides, the CDR3 is TGCAGCGTTGTGGGACAGGGGTATGGCTACACCTTC. Translated, it gives CSVVGQGYGYTF. Based on the CDR3 plus reference TRBV29-1 and TRBJ1-2, the full variable domain is SAVISQKPSRDICQRGTSLTIQCQVDSQVTMMFWYRQQPGQSLTLIATANQGSEATYESGFVIDKFPISRPNLTFSTLTVSNMSPEDSSIYLCSVVGQGYGYTFGSGTRLTVV.